This entry lists 6 T cell receptor beta chains sequenced from one sample in a study of blood T cell repertoires in COVID-19. Assay used: immunoSEQ multiplex PCR; TCRdb lists only in-frame clones, some missing. The data show 60,000 or so clones, with approximately 79% seen just once and approximately 3% held by the top ten. Sequenced sample: peripheral blood. Every receptor here comes from a man aged 60 to 69 with acute or convalescent COVID-19.

The CDR3 protein is CASSLVGGETQYF. DNA of the CDR3: TGCGCCAGCAGCTTGGTGGGGGGAGAGACCCAGTACTTC. The chain has TRBV5-1 and TRBJ2-5; weak D call: TRBD2 (6 bases). The germline V and J ends were trimmed by 0 bases and 4 bases, with 7 bases remaining between them. The CDR3 length is 13 residues. In germline, CDR1 is SGHRS, CDR2 YFSETQ. The entire variable domain, with the rest obtained from reference TRBV5-1 and TRBJ2-5, is as follows: KAGVTQTPRYLIKTRGQQVTLSCSPISGHRSVSWYQQTPGQGLQFLFEYFSETQRNKGNFPGRFSGRQFSNSRSEMNVSTLELGDSALYLCASSLVGGETQYFGPGTRLLVL.

The genes are TRBV2 and TRBJ2-3; TRBD2 aligns across 8 bases. The CDR3 contains 15 residues. CDR1 and CDR2 (germline): SNHLY, FYNNEI. The V gene end was trimmed by 5 bases and the J gene end by 2 bases; junction bases not matched to a gene: 6. The CDR3 DNA is TGTGCCAGCAGTTTGCGGCGGGGGGTCACAGATACGCAGTATTTT. Protein product: CASSLRRGVTDTQYF. Complete variable domain (other parts from reference TRBV2 and TRBJ2-3): EPEVTQTPSHQVTQMGQEVILRCVPISNHLYFYWYRQILGQKVEFLVSFYNNEISEKSEIFDDQFSVERPDGSNFTLKIRSTKLEDSAMYFCASSLRRGVTDTQYFGPGTRLTVL.

The V and J genes are TRBV7-3 and TRBJ1-1; D unresolved. The CDR3 loop spans 14 amino acids. The V end was cut by 2 bases, the J end by 4 bases, with 11 bases between. Per the germline V gene, CDR1 is SGHTA and CDR2 is FQGTGA. The CDR3 is CASSLQAVGTEAFF. The CDR3, as DNA: TGTGCCAGCAGCTTACAAGCGGTGGGCACTGAAGCTTTCTTT.

This clone was counted between two and nine times. The CDR3: CASSVGASSGNTIYF. The CDR3 DNA is TGTGCCAGCAGCGTGGGGGCCAGCTCTGGAAACACCATATATTTT. The chain has TRBV5-4 and TRBJ1-3, with D tentatively TRBD1 (6 bases). The CDR3 has 15 amino acids. Germline V gene lookup returns CDR1 SGHNT and CDR2 YYREEE (reference sequence). V lost 4 bases and J 0 bases, leaving 11 bases between the germline ends.

The J gene is TRBJ2-1, the V gene TRBV4-1, with D uncertain. This CDR3 is built from 16 residues. Per the germline V gene, CDR1 is MGHRA and CDR2 is YSYEKL. V dropped 0 bases and J dropped 0 bases, with 9 bases sitting between them. In DNA form, the CDR3 reads TGCGCCAGCAGCCAAGAGTATAGAAACTCCTACAATGAGCAGTTCTTC. It yields the protein CASSQEYRNSYNEQFF.

This clone was detected only once. The gene calls are TRBV30 and TRBJ1-2; D is undetermined. Germline CDR1 reads GTSNPN; CDR2 reads SVGIG (reference sequence). The CDR3 covers 14 residues. V was shortened by 0 bases and J by 4 bases, with 12 bases between the two germline ends. This CDR3 reads CAWSVPGLPYGYTF. The CDR3 region has the DNA TGTGCCTGGAGTGTACCCGGACTGCCCTATGGCTACACCTTC.